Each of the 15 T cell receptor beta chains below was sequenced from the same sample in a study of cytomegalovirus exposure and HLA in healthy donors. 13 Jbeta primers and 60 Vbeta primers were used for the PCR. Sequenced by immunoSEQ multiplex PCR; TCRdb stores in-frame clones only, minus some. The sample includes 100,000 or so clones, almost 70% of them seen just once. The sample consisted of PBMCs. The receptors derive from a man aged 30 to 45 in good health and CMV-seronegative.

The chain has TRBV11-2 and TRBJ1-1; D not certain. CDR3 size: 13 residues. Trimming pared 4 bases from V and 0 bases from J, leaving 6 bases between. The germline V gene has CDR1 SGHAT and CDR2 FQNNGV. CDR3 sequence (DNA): TGTGCCAGCAGCTCTTCTCTGAACACTGAAGCTTTCTTT. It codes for CASSSSLNTEAFF.

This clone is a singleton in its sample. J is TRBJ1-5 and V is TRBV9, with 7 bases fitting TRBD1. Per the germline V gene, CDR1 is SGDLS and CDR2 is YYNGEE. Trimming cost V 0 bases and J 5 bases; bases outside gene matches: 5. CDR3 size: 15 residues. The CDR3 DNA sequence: TGTGCCAGCAGCGTAGCTGGGGACAGTTATCAGCCCCAGCATTTT. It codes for CASSVAGDSYQPQHF.

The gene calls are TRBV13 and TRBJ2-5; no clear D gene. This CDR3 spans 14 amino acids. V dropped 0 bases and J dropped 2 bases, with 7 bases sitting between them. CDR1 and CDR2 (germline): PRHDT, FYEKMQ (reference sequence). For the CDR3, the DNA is TGTGCCAGCAGCTTAGGTGTCACTCAAGAGACCCAGTACTTC. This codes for CASSLGVTQETQYF.

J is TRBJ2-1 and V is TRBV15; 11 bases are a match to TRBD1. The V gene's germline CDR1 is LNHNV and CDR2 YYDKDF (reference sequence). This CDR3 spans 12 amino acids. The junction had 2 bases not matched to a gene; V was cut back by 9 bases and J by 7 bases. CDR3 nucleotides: TGTGCCACGAGGGACAGGGGGAATGAGCAGTTCTTC. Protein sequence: CATRDRGNEQFF.

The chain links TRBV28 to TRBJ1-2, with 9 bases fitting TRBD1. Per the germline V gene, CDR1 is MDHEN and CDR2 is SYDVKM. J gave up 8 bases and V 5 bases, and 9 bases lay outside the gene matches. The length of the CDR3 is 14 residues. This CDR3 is CASSHRGQGYGYTF. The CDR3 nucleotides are TGTGCCAGCAGTCACCGGGGACAGGGATACGGCTACACCTTC.

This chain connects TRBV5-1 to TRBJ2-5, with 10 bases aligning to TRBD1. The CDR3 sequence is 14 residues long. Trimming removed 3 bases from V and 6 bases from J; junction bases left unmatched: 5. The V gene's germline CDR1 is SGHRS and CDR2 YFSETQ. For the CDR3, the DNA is TGCGCCAGCAGCTCGACAGGGGGCGGAAAGACCCAGTACTTC. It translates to CASSSTGGGKTQYF.

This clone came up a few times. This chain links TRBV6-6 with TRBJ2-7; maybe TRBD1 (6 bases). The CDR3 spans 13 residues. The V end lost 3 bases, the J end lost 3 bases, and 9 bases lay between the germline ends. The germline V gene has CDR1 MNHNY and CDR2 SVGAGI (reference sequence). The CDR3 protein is CASSYGQNYEQYF. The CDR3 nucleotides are TGTGCCAGCAGTTATGGACAGAACTACGAGCAGTACTTC.

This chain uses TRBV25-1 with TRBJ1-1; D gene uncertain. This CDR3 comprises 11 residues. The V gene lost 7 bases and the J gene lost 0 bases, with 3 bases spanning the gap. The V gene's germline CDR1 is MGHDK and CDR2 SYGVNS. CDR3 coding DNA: TGTGCCAGCAAGCTGAACACTGAAGCTTTCTTT. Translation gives CASKLNTEAFF.

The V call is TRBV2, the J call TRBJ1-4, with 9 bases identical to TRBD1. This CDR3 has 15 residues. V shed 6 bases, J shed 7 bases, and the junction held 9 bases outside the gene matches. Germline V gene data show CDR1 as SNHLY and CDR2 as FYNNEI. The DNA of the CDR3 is TGTGCCAGCAGAGGTTACAGGGGGCAGGGTGAAAAACTGTTTTTT. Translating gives CASRGYRGQGEKLFF.

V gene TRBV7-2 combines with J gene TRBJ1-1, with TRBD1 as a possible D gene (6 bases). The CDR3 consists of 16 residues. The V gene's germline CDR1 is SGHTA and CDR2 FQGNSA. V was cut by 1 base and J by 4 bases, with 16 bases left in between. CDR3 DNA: TGTGCCAGCAGCTTAGGGGTTTTGGGGGCCTTCACTGAAGCTTTCTTT. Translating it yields CASSLGVLGAFTEAFF.

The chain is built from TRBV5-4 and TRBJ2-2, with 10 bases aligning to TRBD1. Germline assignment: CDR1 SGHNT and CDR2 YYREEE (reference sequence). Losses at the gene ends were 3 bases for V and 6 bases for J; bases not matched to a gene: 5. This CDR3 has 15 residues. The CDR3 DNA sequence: TGTGCCAGCAGCTCCGGGACAGGGGTCGCCGGGGAGCTGTTTTTT. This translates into CASSSGTGVAGELFF.

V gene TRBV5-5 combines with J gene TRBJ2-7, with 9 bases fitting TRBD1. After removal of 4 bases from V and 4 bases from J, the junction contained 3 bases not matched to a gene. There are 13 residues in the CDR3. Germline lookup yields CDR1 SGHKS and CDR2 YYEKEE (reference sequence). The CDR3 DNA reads TGTGCCAGCAGCCAACAGGGGGCTTACGAGCAGTACTTC. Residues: CASSQQGAYEQYF.

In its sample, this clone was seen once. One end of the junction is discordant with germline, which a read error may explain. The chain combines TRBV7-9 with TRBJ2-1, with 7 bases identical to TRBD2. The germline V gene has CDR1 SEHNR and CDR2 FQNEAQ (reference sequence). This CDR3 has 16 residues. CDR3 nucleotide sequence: TGTTCCAGCAGCGTACTTAGCAGCGGGGTAAACAATGAGCAGTTCTTC. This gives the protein CSSSVLSSGVNNEQFF.

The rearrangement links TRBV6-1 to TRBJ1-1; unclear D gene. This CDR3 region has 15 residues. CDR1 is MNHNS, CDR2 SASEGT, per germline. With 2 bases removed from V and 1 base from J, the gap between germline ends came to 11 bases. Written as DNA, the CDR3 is TGTGCCAGCAGTGAACTTTGGCTTACGAACACTGAAGCTTTCTTT. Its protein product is CASSELWLTNTEAFF.

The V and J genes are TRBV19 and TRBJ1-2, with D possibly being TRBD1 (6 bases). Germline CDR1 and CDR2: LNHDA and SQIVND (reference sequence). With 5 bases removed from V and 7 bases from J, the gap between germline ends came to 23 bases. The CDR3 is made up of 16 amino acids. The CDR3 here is CASSPRRDKSTTGYTF. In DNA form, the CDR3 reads TGTGCCAGTAGTCCGCGCCGGGACAAGAGTACAACTGGCTACACCTTC.